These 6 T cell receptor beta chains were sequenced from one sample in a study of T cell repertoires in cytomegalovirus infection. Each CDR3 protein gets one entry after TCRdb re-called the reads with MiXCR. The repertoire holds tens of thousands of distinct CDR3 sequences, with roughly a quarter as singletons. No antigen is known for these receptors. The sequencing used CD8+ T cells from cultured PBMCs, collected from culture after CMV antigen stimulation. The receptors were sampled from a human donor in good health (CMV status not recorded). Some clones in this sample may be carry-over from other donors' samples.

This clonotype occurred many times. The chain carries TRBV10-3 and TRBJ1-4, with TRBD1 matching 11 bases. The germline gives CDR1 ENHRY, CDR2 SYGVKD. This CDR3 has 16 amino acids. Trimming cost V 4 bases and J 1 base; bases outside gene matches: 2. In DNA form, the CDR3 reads TGTGCCATCAGTGCCGGGACAGGGGGAACTAATGAAAAACTGTTTTTT. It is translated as CAISAGTGGTNEKLFF.

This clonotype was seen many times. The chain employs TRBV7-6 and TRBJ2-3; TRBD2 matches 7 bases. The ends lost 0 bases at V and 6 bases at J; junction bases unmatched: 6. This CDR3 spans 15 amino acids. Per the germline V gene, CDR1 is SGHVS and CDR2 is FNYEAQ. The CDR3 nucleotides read TGTGCCAGCAGCTTAGCCTGGACTAGGGGCGATACGCAGTATTTT. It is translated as CASSLAWTRGDTQYF.

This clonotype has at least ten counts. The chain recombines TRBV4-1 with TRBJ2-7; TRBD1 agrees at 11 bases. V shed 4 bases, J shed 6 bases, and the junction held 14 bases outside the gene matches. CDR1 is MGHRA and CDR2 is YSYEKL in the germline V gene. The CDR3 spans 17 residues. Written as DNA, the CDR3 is TGCGCCAGCAGCCGCCCCATCCAGGACAGGGGGCGGGTCGAGCAGTACTTC. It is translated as CASSRPIQDRGRVEQYF.

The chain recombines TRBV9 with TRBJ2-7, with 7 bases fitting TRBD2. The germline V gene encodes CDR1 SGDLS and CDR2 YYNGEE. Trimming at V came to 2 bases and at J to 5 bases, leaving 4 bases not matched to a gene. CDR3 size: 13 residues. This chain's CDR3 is CASSVGGSDEQYF. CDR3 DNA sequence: TGTGCCAGCAGCGTCGGCGGGAGCGACGAGCAGTACTTC.

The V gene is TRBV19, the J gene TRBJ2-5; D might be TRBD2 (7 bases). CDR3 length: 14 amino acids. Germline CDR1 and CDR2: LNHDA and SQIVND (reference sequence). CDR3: CVVGGATPQETQYF. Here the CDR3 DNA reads TGTGTCGTGGGGGGGGCGACCCCACAAGAGACCCAGTACTTC.

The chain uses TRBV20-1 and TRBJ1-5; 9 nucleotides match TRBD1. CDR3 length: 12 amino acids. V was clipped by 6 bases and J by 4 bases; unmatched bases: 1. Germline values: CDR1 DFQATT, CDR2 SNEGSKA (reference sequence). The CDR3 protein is CSAGQGNQPQHF. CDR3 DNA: TGCAGTGCGGGACAGGGTAATCAGCCCCAGCATTTT.